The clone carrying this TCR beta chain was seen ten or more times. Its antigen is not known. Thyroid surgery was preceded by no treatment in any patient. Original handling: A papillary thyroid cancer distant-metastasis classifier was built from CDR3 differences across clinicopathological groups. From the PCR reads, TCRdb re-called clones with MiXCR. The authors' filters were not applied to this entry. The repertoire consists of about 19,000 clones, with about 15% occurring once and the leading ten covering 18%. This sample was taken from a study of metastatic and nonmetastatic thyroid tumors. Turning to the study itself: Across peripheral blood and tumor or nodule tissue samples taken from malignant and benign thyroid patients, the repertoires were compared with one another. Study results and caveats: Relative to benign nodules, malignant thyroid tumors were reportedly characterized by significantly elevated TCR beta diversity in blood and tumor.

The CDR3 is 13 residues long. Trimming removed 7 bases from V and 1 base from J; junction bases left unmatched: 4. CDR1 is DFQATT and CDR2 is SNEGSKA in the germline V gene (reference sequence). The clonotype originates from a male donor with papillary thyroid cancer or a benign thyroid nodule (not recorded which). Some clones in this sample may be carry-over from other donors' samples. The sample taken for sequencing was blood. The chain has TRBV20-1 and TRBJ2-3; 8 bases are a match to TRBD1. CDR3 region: CSEPGQGTDTQYF. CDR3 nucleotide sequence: TGCAGTGAACCGGGACAGGGCACAGATACGCAGTATTTT.